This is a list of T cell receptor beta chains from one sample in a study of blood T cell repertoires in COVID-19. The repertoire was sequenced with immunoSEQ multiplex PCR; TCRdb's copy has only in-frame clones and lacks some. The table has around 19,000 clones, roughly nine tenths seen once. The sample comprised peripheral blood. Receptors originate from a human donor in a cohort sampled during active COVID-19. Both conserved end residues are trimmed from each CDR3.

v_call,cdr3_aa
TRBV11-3,ASSFSGDGTDTQY
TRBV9,ASSVAYTGELF
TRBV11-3,ASSLEGLAGERQY
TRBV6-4,ASSLVPGTGGTGELF
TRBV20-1,SARAKYT
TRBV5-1,ASSLEGGAIETQY
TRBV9,ASSVVSRTNTGELF
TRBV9,ASSPGTVNTEAF
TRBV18,ASSQQGRMSEAF
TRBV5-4,ASSLAGDRDTQY
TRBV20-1,SAYDNGGYT
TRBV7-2,ASSLPLRTDTQY
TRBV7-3,ASSLDRVGEQY
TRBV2,ASSWESGAKNIQY
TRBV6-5,ASSLLAGTDTQY
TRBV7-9,ASSTDHVLGAGGYT
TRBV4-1,ASSQGLQGPANTEAF